One sample yielded the 8 T cell receptor beta chains listed below, sequenced in a study of blood T cells in healthy people across ages. Combining a sample-barcoded 5' primer with a J-beta primer mix, a second PCR ran for about 7 to 11 cycles. From the 5' RACE reads, TCRdb called clonotypes with MiXCR, one entry per CDR3 protein. The sample contains under 800,000 distinct CDR3 sequences, under 25% of which appear only once. Material for sequencing was blood. Receptor source: a man between 65 and 85 years old in good health.

This clonotype was seen only a few times. This sequence joins TRBV10-3 and TRBJ2-5; 11 positions match TRBD1. CDR3 length: 14 residues. V dropped 2 bases and J dropped 4; count of bases not matched to a gene: 0. Germline CDR1 reads ENHRY; CDR2 reads SYGVKD. The CDR3 spells CAISEGQGAETQYF. CDR3 in DNA: TGTGCCATCAGTGAGGGACAGGGGGCAGAGACCCAGTACTTC.

The chain is built from TRBV3-1 and TRBJ2-1; D remains unclear. V dropped 0 bases and J dropped 10 bases, with 19 bases sitting between them. The CDR3 spans 16 residues. Per the germline V gene, CDR1 is LGHDT and CDR2 is YNNKEL (reference sequence). The CDR3 is CASSQDGRSQGNEQFF. The CDR3 DNA reads TGTGCCAGCAGCCAAGATGGACGCTCCCAAGGGAACGAGCAGTTCTTC.

This clonotype was found a few times. The chain has TRBV2 and TRBJ2-4; possible D gene TRBD2, 5 bases. The length of the CDR3 is 14 residues. In germline, CDR1 is SNHLY, CDR2 FYNNEI. With 4 bases removed from V and 7 bases from J, the gap between germline ends came to 14 bases. CDR3 in DNA: TGTGCCAGCAGTGGGCTACTAGTCAAGAACATTCAGTACTTC. Residues: CASSGLLVKNIQYF.

V gene TRBV6-2 or TRBV6-3 combines with J gene TRBJ2-7; perhaps D is TRBD1 or TRBD2 (5 bases each). V was trimmed by 7 bases and J by 6 bases, leaving 22 bases between them. The CDR3 covers 15 residues. In germline, CDR1 is MNHEY, CDR2 SVGEGT. CDR3 in amino acids: CASNPPVGTISEQYF. CDR3 DNA: TGTGCCAGCAATCCTCCTGTGGGGACGATTTCCGAGCAGTACTTC.

This chain connects TRBV2 to TRBJ2-3, with D perhaps TRBD2 (6 bases). V shed 8 bases and J shed 8 bases, with 20 bases lying between them. Per germline, CDR1 SNHLY and CDR2 FYNNEI. This CDR3 has 14 residues. CDR3 nucleotides: TGTGCCAGCTGTCGGGAGTCAATTTCTCCTACGCAGTATTTT. As protein: CASCRESISPTQYF.

Only a few counts were recorded for this clonotype. CDR3 region: CASSPETGFETQYF. CDR3 bases: TGTGCCAGCAGCCCAGAGACAGGGTTCGAGACCCAGTACTTC. The chain couples TRBV3-1 to TRBJ2-5, with TRBD1 matching over 7 bases. CDR3 length: 14 residues. In germline, CDR1 is LGHDT, CDR2 YNNKEL (reference sequence). V lost 4 bases to trimming and J lost 5 bases; unmatched junction nucleotides: 7.

This clonotype was found a few times. The rearrangement joins TRBV7-2 to TRBJ2-5; no reliable D call. CDR3 size: 12 residues. The V and J ends lost 5 bases and 4 bases respectively, with 8 bases between them. The V gene's germline CDR1 is SGHTA and CDR2 FQGNSA. This chain's CDR3 is CASSLEVETQYF. CDR3 DNA sequence: TGTGCCAGCAGCCTAGAGGTAGAGACCCAGTACTTC.

This clonotype showed up just a few times. J is TRBJ2-5 and V is TRBV5-1, with TRBD2 matching 8 bases. The DNA end is a closer match to TRBJ2-1, so the J assignment may be wrong. The CDR3 is 15 amino acids. Germline CDR1 is SGHRS and CDR2 is YFSETQ. This chain's CDR3 is CASSLGGASFNEQFF. DNA for the CDR3: TGCGCCAGCAGCCTCGGGGGGGCGAGTTTCAATGAGCAGTTCTTC.